These 11 T cell receptor beta chains originate from one sample sequenced in a study of T cells in localized non-small cell lung cancer. Profiling relied on immunoSEQ multiplex PCR, and the TCRdb table lists in-frame clones only, not all of them. The data show 20,000 to 25,000 clones, with around 84% seen just once and 2% to 2.5% held by the top ten. The sequencing here drew on peripheral blood, taken before any cancer treatment. The receptors derive from a man aged 40-75 years with stage I lung adenocarcinoma.

This clone was seen just once. The CDR3 here is CSVDGPTGDTQYF. The DNA of the CDR3 is TGCAGCGTTGACGGACCGACGGGGGATACGCAGTATTTT. The chain carries TRBV29-1 and TRBJ2-3; TRBD2 might be the D (5 bases). The V gene's germline CDR1 is SQVTM and CDR2 ANQGSEA. There are 13 residues in the CDR3. The ends were cut back, 3 bases at V and 6 bases at J, with 13 bases in the middle.

The chain couples TRBV6-1 to TRBJ2-3, with D unclear. Trimming removed 3 bases at V and 0 bases at J, with 10 bases between. The CDR3 contains 15 residues. Germline V gives CDR1 MNHNS, CDR2 SASEGT. The CDR3: CASSENRPSTDTQYF. Written as DNA, the CDR3 is TGTGCCAGCAGTGAGAATAGGCCTAGCACAGATACGCAGTATTTT.

The J gene is TRBJ2-7, the V gene TRBV28; 10 bases are a match to TRBD1. V shed 7 bases, J shed 1 base, and the junction held 7 bases outside the gene matches. Germline-derived CDR1 and CDR2 are MDHEN and SYDVKM. This CDR3 has 15 residues. CDR3 protein: CASTMGTGVSYEQYF. CDR3 nucleotides: TGTGCCAGCACTATGGGGACAGGGGTTTCCTACGAGCAGTACTTC.

This clone was recorded only once. The chain joins TRBV6-6 to TRBJ2-1; D possibly corresponds to TRBD2 (5 bases). The germline gives CDR1 MNHNY, CDR2 SVGAGI (reference sequence). V dropped 8 bases and J dropped 6 bases, with 14 bases sitting between them. The CDR3 totals 13 residues. The CDR3 region is CASGLAGFNEQFF. The DNA of the CDR3 is TGTGCCAGCGGGCTAGCCGGTTTCAATGAGCAGTTCTTC.

V gene TRBV19 combines with J gene TRBJ2-7; 9 positions match TRBD2. Germline CDR1 reads LNHDA; CDR2 reads SQIVND (reference sequence). V gave up 3 bases and J gave up 4 bases; unmatched junction bases: 4. The CDR3 length is 14 residues. DNA for the CDR3: TGTGCCAGTAGTATCGGTCTAGCGGGATACGAGCAGTACTTC. Amino acid sequence: CASSIGLAGYEQYF.

This clone appeared a single time. The V gene is TRBV5-1, the J gene TRBJ2-7; D ambiguous. Per germline, CDR1 SGHRS and CDR2 YFSETQ. V lost 1 base and J lost 1, with 9 bases in between. The length of the CDR3 is 14 residues. The CDR3 protein is CASSLYVDSYEQYF. As DNA, the CDR3 is TGCGCCAGCAGCTTGTATGTAGATTCCTACGAGCAGTACTTC.

The J gene is TRBJ2-7, the V gene TRBV27; D ambiguous. Per germline, CDR1 MNHEY and CDR2 SMNVEV (reference sequence). Deletions cut 6 bases from V and 2 bases from J, with 14 bases between. The CDR3 length is 14 residues. CDR3 amino acids: CASRVQDPTYEQYF. The CDR3 nucleotides are TGTGCCAGCAGGGTCCAGGACCCCACCTACGAGCAGTACTTC.

The V and J genes are TRBV28 and TRBJ2-7, with D possibly TRBD2 on 6 matching bases. Germline lookup yields CDR1 MDHEN and CDR2 SYDVKM. This CDR3 has 15 amino acids. The germline V and J ends were trimmed by 6 bases and 4 bases, with 19 bases remaining between them. The CDR3 sequence: CASSTHSLARYEQYF. DNA of the CDR3: TGTGCCAGCAGCACCCATTCTCTAGCGAGGTACGAGCAGTACTTC.

V gene TRBV30 combines with J gene TRBJ1-1; D not resolved. The V and J ends lost 3 bases and 10 bases respectively, with 21 bases between them. CDR3 size: 14 residues. Germline V gives CDR1 GTSNPN, CDR2 SVGIG (reference sequence). The CDR3 is CAWSRQRTEPVAFF. The CDR3 DNA is TGTGCCTGGAGCCGACAAAGGACCGAACCTGTAGCTTTCTTT.

The rearrangement joins TRBV7-9 to TRBJ2-5, with D possibly TRBD1 on 5 matching bases. The V gene's germline CDR1 is SEHNR and CDR2 FQNEAQ (reference sequence). The CDR3 length is 15 residues. Trimming cost V 3 bases and J 2 bases, with 13 bases left between them. In nucleotides, the CDR3 is TGTGCCAGCAGCTTCCCGTGGGGCGGACAAGAGACCCAGTACTTC. Translation: CASSFPWGGQETQYF.

The chain couples TRBV9 to TRBJ2-5; D uncertain. The CDR3 loop spans 14 amino acids. From germline, CDR1 is SGDLS and CDR2 YYNGEE. The V and J ends lost 2 bases and 1 base respectively, with 9 bases between them. DNA for the CDR3: TGTGCCAGCAGCGTCGGCCTGAGCCAAGAGACCCAGTACTTC. Protein sequence: CASSVGLSQETQYF.